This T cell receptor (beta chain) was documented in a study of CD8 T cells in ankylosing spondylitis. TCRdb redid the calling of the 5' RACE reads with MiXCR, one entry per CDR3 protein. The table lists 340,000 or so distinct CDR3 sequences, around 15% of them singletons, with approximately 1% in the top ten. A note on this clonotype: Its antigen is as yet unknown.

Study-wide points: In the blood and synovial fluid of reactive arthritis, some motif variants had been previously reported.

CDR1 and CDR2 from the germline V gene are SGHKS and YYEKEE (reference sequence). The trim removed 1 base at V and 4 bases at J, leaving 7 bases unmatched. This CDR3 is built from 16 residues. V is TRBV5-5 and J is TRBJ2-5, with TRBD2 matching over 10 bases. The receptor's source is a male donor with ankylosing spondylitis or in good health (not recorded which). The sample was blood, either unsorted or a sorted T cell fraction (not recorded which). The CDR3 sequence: CASSLTEREGRETQYF. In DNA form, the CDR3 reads TGTGCCAGCAGCTTGACGGAGCGGGAGGGCCGAGAGACCCAGTACTTC.